The source of this T cell receptor beta chain is a study of long-term antiretroviral therapy in people with HIV (dated by TCRdb to between 2021 and 2024). Study-level background: Collection of the earliest samples took place about a decade ahead of the 2015 WHO recommendation for immediate ART, at a time when ART was typically delayed until CD4 counts fell. From some 28 adults with confirmed HIV infection, the cohort provided approximately 190 cryopreserved PBMC samples, gathered serially across a mean of about six years (range 1-12). About 40% of the 30 participants with HIV were female. No cross-contamination during QIAcube processing was seen in test extractions of a monoclonal T-cell line run alongside 33 polyclonal samples. This retrospective serial study examined whether starting ART and sustained HIV suppression were associated with changes in the composition and diversity of the TRB repertoire in peripheral blood.

V gives up 0 bases and J gives up 4 bases, and the segment between their germline ends measures 4 bases. CDR1 and CDR2 are drawn from the germline V gene (reference sequence): SEHNR, FQNEAQ. The CDR3 holds 13 amino acids from the cysteine to the phenylalanine. The read is trimmed to its CDR3 DNA, 39 bases read in frame from base 1. The immunoSEQ hsTCRB v3.0 assay was used at survey level resolution for TRB variable region sequencing. A depth of roughly 40,000-50,000 T-cell genomes per sample was targeted for TRB sequencing. Pooled TRB libraries were sequenced on an Illumina MiSeq with a v3 150-cycle kit. The authors processed their data as follows. Analysis of repertoires was carried out in R inside a reproducible Nextflow workflow spanning QC, data transformation and analysis. Custom analyses were implemented in LymphoSeq2, an R package for AIRR-Seq data exploration. A few samples yielding fewer than 5000 total TRB sequences were excluded, leaving more than 150 analyzed HIV repertoires. Among the approximately 190 retained HIV repertoires, fewer than 65 were collected before ART initiation and more than 120 after ART initiation. Repertoires were downsampled to 5000 TRB nucleotide sequences, with summary statistics averaged over 100 downsampling iterations. TRB sequences were retained for analysis only if CDR3 regions of at least seven amino acids were present. Diversity was measured with a Shannon entropy-derived clonality score and the Gini coefficient. In repertoire networks, the top 5000 CDR3 amino acid sequences were linked whenever an edit distance of one separated two sequences. For TRB CDR3 amino acid sequences, antigen specificity groups and MHC restriction were predicted with GLIPH2. CDR3 amino acid sequences were matched against VDJdb and McPAS-TCR to flag known CMV, EBV, HIV or tissue antigen associations. Pre-ART, post-ART and control groups were compared with Wilcoxon signed-rank tests and Holm-Bonferroni correction. The source is immuneACCESS, and TCRdb retained only in-frame sequences with V and J called. Part of the clones is not carried over; for the studies checked, unresolved V genes explain less than half of this, and the remainder is unexplained. The D gene and trimming were derived from the DNA, and the V and J assignments and clone size from that table. Present in this sample are more than 20,000 clones, over 80% of which were seen just once. Of the sample, under 9.5% falls within the top ten clones.

About this clone itself: What antigen it recognizes has not been identified. It has no much larger one-base neighbor in the sample; base qualities were not kept.

The full study reports these points: Inferences about post-ART repertoire changes were limited because no data were available on ART adherence, viral resistance or therapy changes. Limited PBMC availability meant only the TCR beta chain was sequenced, without alpha chain pairing. Narrower CDR3 length ranges were observed in HIV repertoires than in controls, and an antigen-experienced repertoire with only a slight naive shift after ART was suggested by the network structure. The samples were dated from about 2003 to 2017, and the ART regimens that were used may be less effective than current ART regimens. Because cell numbers in pre-ART samples were limited, unsorted PBMC were profiled instead of sorted CD4+ and CD8+ T cells. Expanded TRB clones identified before ART initiation dominated the repertoire across all time points, though the dominance fluctuated and decreased in many PLHIV after ART. Starting ART was linked to a significant rise in TRB diversity, yet even after long-term ART the diversity remained significantly lower than in transplant donor controls.

Inclusion was restricted to participants for whom at least one PBMC sample before ART initiation and at least two post-ART samples were available. All participants with HIV were treated in the United States of America. Before DNA extraction, cryopreserved samples of 1-10 million PBMC were thawed and then washed. At the time of the earliest PBMC sample for each participant with HIV, ages ranged from about 23 to 60 years. Each participant contributed PBMC samples from 1-4 timepoints before ART initiation and 2-8 timepoints after ART initiation, with a median of 7 samples. Serial HIV viral load, CD4+ T-cell count, ART history and demographic data were obtained for every participant. Using a Qiagen kit on a QIAcube, genomic DNA was extracted from unsorted PBMC, with samples processed in batches of 12.

The rearranged chain carries TRBV7-9 and TRBJ2-1, with no reliable assignment of the D segment. The sequencing used unsorted PBMCs, collected 1.2 years after starting antiretroviral therapy. The sequence came from a woman between 35 and 50 years old with HIV. The CDR3 region reads CASSLAVYNEQFF. The DNA sequence is as follows: TGTGCCAGCAGCTTAGCCGTATACAATGAGCAGTTCTTC.